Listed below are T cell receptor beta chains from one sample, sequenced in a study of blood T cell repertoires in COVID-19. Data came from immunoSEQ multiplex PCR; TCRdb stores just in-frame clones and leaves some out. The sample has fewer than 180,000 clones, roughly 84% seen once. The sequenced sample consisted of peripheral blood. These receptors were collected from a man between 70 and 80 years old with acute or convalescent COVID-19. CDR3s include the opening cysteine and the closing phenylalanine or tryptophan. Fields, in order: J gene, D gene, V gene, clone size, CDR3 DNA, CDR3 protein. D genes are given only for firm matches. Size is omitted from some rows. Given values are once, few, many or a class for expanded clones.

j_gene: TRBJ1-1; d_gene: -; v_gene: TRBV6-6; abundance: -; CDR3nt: TGTGCCAGCAGCCCCCCGGGGGGAATGAACACTGAAGCTTTCTTT; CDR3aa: CASSPPGGMNTEAFF
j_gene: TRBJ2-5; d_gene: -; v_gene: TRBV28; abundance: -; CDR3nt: TGTGCCAGCTCGCGGGCCTTACTCGGAGAGACCCAGTACTTC; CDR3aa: CASSRALLGETQYF
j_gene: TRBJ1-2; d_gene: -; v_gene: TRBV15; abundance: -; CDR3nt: TGTGCCACCAGCCCCGGAGGATTATCGGGCTACACCTTC; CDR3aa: CATSPGGLSGYTF
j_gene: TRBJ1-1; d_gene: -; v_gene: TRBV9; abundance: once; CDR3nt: TGTGCCAGCAGCCCCCACGGAGAAGCGAACACTGAAGCTTTCTTT; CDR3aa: CASSPHGEANTEAFF
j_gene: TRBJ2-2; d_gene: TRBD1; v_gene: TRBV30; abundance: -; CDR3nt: TGTGCCTGGGACAGGGTTGTGGACACCGGGGAGCTGTTTTTT; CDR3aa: CAWDRVVDTGELFF
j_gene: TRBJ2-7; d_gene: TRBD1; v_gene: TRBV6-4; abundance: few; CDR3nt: TGTGCCAGCAGTGACTTGACAGGGGCCTACGAGCAGTACTTC; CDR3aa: CASSDLTGAYEQYF
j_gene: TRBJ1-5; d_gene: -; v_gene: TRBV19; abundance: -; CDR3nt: TGTGCCAGTAGTATTGTGCAGGGAGGACAGCCCCAGCATTTT; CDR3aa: CASSIVQGGQPQHF
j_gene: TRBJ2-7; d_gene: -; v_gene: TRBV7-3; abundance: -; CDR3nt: TGTGCCAGCAGCTTAGGATCAGGACAAGCCTACGAGCAGTACTTC; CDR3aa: CASSLGSGQAYEQYF
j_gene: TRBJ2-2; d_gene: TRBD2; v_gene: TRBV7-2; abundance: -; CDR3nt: TGTGCCAGCAGCACCACTAGCGGGAACACCGGGGAGCTGTTTTTT; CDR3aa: CASSTTSGNTGELFF
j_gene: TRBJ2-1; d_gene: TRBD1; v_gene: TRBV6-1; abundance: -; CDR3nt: TGTGCCAGCAGTGAGGACAGGGGGGACGAAGAGCAGTTCTTC; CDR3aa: CASSEDRGDEEQFF
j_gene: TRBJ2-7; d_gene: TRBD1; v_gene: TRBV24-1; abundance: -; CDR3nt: TGTGCCACCAGTGTGATTGCGGGACAGGGGGGCTACGAGCAGTACTTC; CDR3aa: CATSVIAGQGGYEQYF
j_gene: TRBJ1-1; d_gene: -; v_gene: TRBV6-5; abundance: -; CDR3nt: TGTGCCAGCAGTCAGATCAAGAACACTGAAGCTTTCTTT; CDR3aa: CASSQIKNTEAFF
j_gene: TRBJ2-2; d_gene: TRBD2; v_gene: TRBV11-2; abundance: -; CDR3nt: TGTGCCAGCAGCCAGATGGCTAGCGGTAACACCGGGGAGCTGTTTTTT; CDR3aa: CASSQMASGNTGELFF
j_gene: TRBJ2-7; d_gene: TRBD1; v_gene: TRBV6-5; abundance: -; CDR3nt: TGTGCCAGCAGTTACACCGGGACAGACGTACCCTACGAGCAGTACTTC; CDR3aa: CASSYTGTDVPYEQYF
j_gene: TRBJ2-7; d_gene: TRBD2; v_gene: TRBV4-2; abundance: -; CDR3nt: TGTGCCAGCAGAAACGGAGAAGCGGGAGGTGGGGAGCAGTACTTC; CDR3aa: CASRNGEAGGGEQYF
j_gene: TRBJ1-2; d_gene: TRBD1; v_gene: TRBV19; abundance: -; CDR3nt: TGTGCCAGTACCCCTCAAGGACAGGGTGCTCAATATGGCTACACCTTC; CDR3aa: CASTPQGQGAQYGYTF
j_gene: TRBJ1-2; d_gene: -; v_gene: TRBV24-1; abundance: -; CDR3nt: TGTGCCACCAGGGACAGTACTAACTATGGCTACACCTTC; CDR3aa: CATRDSTNYGYTF
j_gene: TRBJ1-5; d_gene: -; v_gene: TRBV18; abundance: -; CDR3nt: TGTGCCAGCTCACCCAACGGCGGCCAGCCCCAGCATTTT; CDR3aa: CASSPNGGQPQHF
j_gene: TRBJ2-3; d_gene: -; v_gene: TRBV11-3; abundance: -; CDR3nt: TGTGCCAGCAGCTTAGGAGGGCGGGTTTCAGATACGCAGTATTTT; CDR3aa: CASSLGGRVSDTQYF
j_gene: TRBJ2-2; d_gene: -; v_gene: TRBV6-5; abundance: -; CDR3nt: TGTGCCAGCAGTTACCCGTCCAGGGATCCCGGGGAGCTGTTTTTT; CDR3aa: CASSYPSRDPGELFF
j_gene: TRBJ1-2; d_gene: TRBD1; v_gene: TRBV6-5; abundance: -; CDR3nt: TGTGCCAGCAGTTTCCAACAGGGGGCGTACTATGGCTACACCTTC; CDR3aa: CASSFQQGAYYGYTF
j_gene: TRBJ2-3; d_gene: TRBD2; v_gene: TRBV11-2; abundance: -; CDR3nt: TGTGCCAGCACCCAGCGGGAGGACGTATACACAGATACGCAGTATTTT; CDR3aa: CASTQREDVYTDTQYF
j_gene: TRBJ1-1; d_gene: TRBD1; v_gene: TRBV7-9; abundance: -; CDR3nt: TGTGCCAGCAGCCCTCGGGGGACAGGGGGCACTGAAGCTTTCTTT; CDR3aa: CASSPRGTGGTEAFF
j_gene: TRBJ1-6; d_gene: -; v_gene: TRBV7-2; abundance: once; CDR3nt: TGTGCCAGCAGTTTCGCGGGAAGGGCATCACCCCTCCACTTT; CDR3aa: CASSFAGRASPLHF
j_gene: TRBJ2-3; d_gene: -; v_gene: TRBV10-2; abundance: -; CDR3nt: TGCGCCAGCAGTGAGGGGTTTGGAGGGACAGATACGCAGTATTTT; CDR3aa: CASSEGFGGTDTQYF
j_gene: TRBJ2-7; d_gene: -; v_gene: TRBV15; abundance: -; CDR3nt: TGTGCCACCAGCAGAGATGGCTACTACTACGAGCAGTACTTC; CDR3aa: CATSRDGYYYEQYF
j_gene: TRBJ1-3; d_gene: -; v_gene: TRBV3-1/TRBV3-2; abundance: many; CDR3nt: TGTGCCAGCAGCCTAACAGGGATTGGAAACACCATATATTTT; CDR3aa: CASSLTGIGNTIYF
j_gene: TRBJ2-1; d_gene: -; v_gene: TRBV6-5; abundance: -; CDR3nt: TGTGCCGATGCGGGTGACCTTCACCCCTACAATGAGCAGTTCTTC; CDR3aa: CADAGDLHPYNEQFF
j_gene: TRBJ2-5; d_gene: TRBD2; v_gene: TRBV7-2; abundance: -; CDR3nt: TGTGCCAGCAGCTTAGCGCTAGGACTAGCGGTACTCCAAGAGACCCAGTACTTC; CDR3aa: CASSLALGLAVLQETQYF